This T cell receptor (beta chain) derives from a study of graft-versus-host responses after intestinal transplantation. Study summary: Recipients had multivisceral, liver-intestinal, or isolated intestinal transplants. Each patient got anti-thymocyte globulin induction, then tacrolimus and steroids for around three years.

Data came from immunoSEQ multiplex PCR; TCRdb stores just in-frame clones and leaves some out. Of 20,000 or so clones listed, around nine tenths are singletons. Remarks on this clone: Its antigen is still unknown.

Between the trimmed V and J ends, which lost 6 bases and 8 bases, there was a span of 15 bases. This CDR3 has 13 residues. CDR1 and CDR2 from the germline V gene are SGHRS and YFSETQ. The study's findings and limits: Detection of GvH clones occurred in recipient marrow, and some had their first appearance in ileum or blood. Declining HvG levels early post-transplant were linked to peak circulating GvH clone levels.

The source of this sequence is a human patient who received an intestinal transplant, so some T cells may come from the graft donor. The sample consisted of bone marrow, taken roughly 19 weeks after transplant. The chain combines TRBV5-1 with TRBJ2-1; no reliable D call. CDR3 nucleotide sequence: TGCGCCAGCACCTCAGAGCCCATCGATGAGCAGTTCTTC. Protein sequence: CASTSEPIDEQFF.